Detailed here is one T cell receptor (beta chain). The antigen is undetermined. This sample is drawn from a study of vaccination and CD4 T cells after COVID-19. In the study overall: Median time from second vaccine dose to sampling was roughly 72 days (14 to 241).

The Oncomine TCR Beta short-read assay sequenced DNA from cultured CD4+ T cells. TCRdb called the PCR reads again in MiXCR, with one record for every CDR3 protein. This table has about 3,600 distinct CDR3 sequences, approximately 15% appearing once. Treatment of the sample: roughly 10-day PBMC culture with coronavirus spike peptide pools or control peptides (ViraFEST assay). This clonotype was obtained from a human donor who had recovered from COVID-19. Sequencing used CD4+ T cells from blood, cultured in vitro.

CDR3: CAISGQGNTGELFF. The CDR3 coding sequence is TGTGCCATTTCGGGACAGGGAAACACCGGGGAGCTGTTTTTT. The rearrangement uses TRBV10-3 and TRBJ2-2; TRBD1 matches at 9 bases. V shed 9 bases and J 2 bases; nucleotides not matched to a gene: 4. CDR1 and CDR2 (germline): ENHRY, SYGVKD. The CDR3 loop spans 14 amino acids.